These 22 T cell receptor beta chains were all obtained from the same sample, sequenced in a study of T cells expressing NK-cell markers. From its re-call of the 5' RACE reads, TCRdb lists each CDR3 protein once, without DNA. The listing records about 410,000 distinct CDR3 sequences. Sequencing input: blood T cells: a sorted CD56 or NKG2C T cell subset, CD4+ or CD8+ T cells, or bulk PBMC T cells (not recorded which). The receptor source for this set is a woman in her forties or fifties in good health.

The chain employs TRBV6-6 and TRBJ2-7; TCRdb's D call of TRBD1 is untestable without DNA. Germline V gene lookup returns CDR1 MNHNY and CDR2 SVGAGI (reference sequence). The CDR3 consists of 15 residues. The CDR3 loop reads CASHPPGQGAEEQYF.

This rearrangement joins TRBV11-2 to TRBJ1-1; checking the TCRdb D call of TRBD1 is not possible without DNA. CDR1 and CDR2 from the germline V gene are SGHAT and FQNNGV. The CDR3 loop spans 17 amino acids. This CDR3 is CASSHARTGPMNTEAFF.

The rearrangement joins TRBV7-9 to TRBJ2-6; no DNA is available, so the TRBD1 call from TCRdb remains unchecked. The CDR3 extends over 20 amino acids. CDR1 is SEHNR and CDR2 is FQNEAQ in the germline V gene (reference sequence). The CDR3 sequence: CASSLASAQAGALGANVLTF.

The V and J genes are TRBV6-6 and TRBJ2-1; TCRdb names TRBD2, which stays unverified in the absence of DNA. The CDR3 length is 16 residues. CDR1 and CDR2 (germline): MNHNY, SVGAGI (reference sequence). CDR3 region: CASSYSSGTGLDEQFF.

The rearrangement uses TRBV12-2 and TRBJ1-2; TCRdb designates TRBD1, a call that cannot be tested without DNA. TRBV12-2 is termed a pseudogene. The length of the CDR3 is 17 residues. The CDR3 loop reads CASRQNSTGTRHYGYTF.

The genes are TRBV29-1 and TRBJ2-3; TCRdb proposes TRBD1, but this gene call is untestable without DNA. Germline V gene sequence: CDR1 SQVTM, CDR2 ANQGSEA. This CDR3 contains 13 residues. CDR3 amino acids: CSVPPWVGDTQYF.

CDR3 loop: CASRTFSGHTGELFF. This rearrangement joins TRBV4-1 to TRBJ2-2; TCRdb reports TRBD2, a call that lacks DNA to check it against. The CDR3 has 15 amino acids. The V gene's germline CDR1 is MGHRA and CDR2 YSYEKL.

The J gene is TRBJ2-1, the V gene TRBV24-1; the TCRdb call, TRBD1, lacks DNA for checking. The CDR3 has 15 amino acids. CDR1 is KGHDR, CDR2 SFDVKD, per germline. The CDR3 sequence is CATGQGGDVGNEQFF.

The rearrangement joins TRBV5-1 to TRBJ2-7. The CDR3 runs 12 residues. CDR1 and CDR2 from the germline V gene are SGHRS and YFSETQ. CDR3 residues: CASGPNSFEQYF.

The chain combines TRBV6-1 with TRBJ2-5; TCRdb lists TRBD1, though no DNA is available to test this call. The CDR3 extends over 14 amino acids. In germline, CDR1 is MNHNS, CDR2 SASEGT. CDR3: CASSGAGGHETQYF.

The chain couples TRBV5-1 to TRBJ1-1; TCRdb returns TRBD1, unconfirmable since there is no DNA. The CDR3 totals 15 residues. Germline V gene lookup returns CDR1 SGHRS and CDR2 YFSETQ. The CDR3 reads CASSLVGHGLTEAFF.

The V call is TRBV5-1, the J call TRBJ2-7; TCRdb indicates TRBD1, and absent DNA this call remains unverified. The CDR3 loop spans 15 amino acids. Germline loops: CDR1 SGHRS, CDR2 YFSETQ. CDR3 region: CASSLVPGQNHEQYF. Combining the CDR3 with reference TRBV5-1 and TRBJ2-7 gives the whole variable domain KAGVTQTPRYLIKTRGQQVTLSCSPISGHRSVSWYQQTPGQGLQFLFEYFSETQRNKGNFPGRFSGRQFSNSRSEMNVSTLELGDSALYLCASSLVPGQNHEQYFGPGTRLTVT.

The V and J genes are TRBV20-1 and TRBJ2-2. Germline CDR1 reads DFQATT; CDR2 reads SNEGSKA (reference sequence). This CDR3 region has 12 residues. The CDR3 loop is CSARRVAGELFF.

The chain is built from TRBV7-8 and TRBJ2-1; lacking DNA, the TRBD1 call made by TCRdb goes unchecked. Germline V gene lookup returns CDR1 SGHVS and CDR2 FQNEAQ. The CDR3 totals 15 residues. The CDR3: CASSSSRSRYNEQFF.

This chain links TRBV12-3 or TRBV12-4 with TRBJ2-7; the TRBD2 assignment by TCRdb is unverifiable without DNA. CDR3 length equals 16 residues. This CDR3 is CASSLALGTSFGEQYF.

CDR3 protein: CASSSRSGQGIEQFF. V is TRBV7-9 and J is TRBJ2-1; absent DNA, TCRdb's TRBD1 call cannot be checked. The CDR3 has 15 amino acids. Germline CDR1 is SEHNR and CDR2 is FQNEAQ (reference sequence).

This chain connects TRBV29-1 to TRBJ1-2; TCRdb lists TRBD1, though no DNA is available to test this call. CDR1 and CDR2 (germline): SQVTM, ANQGSEA. The CDR3 spans 12 residues. This CDR3 reads CSAAQGLGGYTF.

V is TRBV14 and J is TRBJ2-1; lacking DNA, the TRBD2 call made by TCRdb goes unchecked. The CDR3 sequence is 17 residues long. From germline, CDR1 is SGHDN and CDR2 FVKESK. The CDR3 spells CASSQGVEQGGSGEQFF.

This sequence joins TRBV5-1 and TRBJ1-6; TCRdb's D call, TRBD1, is unchecked because there is no DNA. CDR1 and CDR2 from the germline V gene are SGHRS and YFSETQ. The CDR3 length is 15 residues. CDR3 sequence reads: CASSDAQGAPRALHF.

This rearrangement joins TRBV29-1 to TRBJ2-4; the D call of TRBD1 rests on TCRdb alone, since no DNA is present to check it. The CDR3 totals 13 residues. Germline lookup yields CDR1 SQVTM and CDR2 ANQGSEA. The CDR3 here is CSVGGGGKNIQYF.

V and J are TRBV29-1 and TRBJ2-7. The V gene's germline CDR1 is SQVTM and CDR2 ANQGSEA. This CDR3 has 15 amino acids. The chain's CDR3 is CSVAHIGVKLGEQYF.

The gene calls are TRBV10-3 and TRBJ1-4; TCRdb's D gene call, TRBD1, goes unchecked for lack of DNA. The CDR3 contains 15 residues. The germline gives CDR1 ENHRY, CDR2 SYGVKD. The CDR3 is CAISARTPGNEKLFF.